This T cell receptor beta chain was retrieved from a study of OX40 agonist ivuxolimab in advanced cancers. Study-wide findings and caveats: Clonal expansion by week 6 occurred in CD4+ and CD8+ blood T cells (at 0.1 to 3.0 mg/kg).

Germline CDR1 reads LNHDA; CDR2 reads SQIVND (reference sequence). Trimming removed 7 bases from V and 7 bases from J; junction bases left unmatched: 11. The CDR3 is 15 amino acids. A remark on this clone: Its antigen remains unknown.

Libraries were prepared by immunoSEQ multiplex PCR; TCRdb keeps only in-frame clonotypes and omits some of them. The data contain roughly 80,000 clones, 80% to 90% of them singletons. This sequence originates from an adult with an advanced solid tumor such as melanoma, head and neck, liver or kidney cancer. This chain connects TRBV19 to TRBJ2-1, with 9 bases identical to TRBD2. The sample was CD4+ or CD8+ T cells sorted from blood, taken in a trial of the OX40 agonist ivuxolimab. The CDR3 DNA reads TGTGCCAGTAACCCGGGACTAGCCGTGATAAATGAGCAGTTCTTC. Its translation: CASNPGLAVINEQFF.